The TCR beta chain under discussion was sequenced for a study of T-cell reconstitution after alpha-beta-depleted transplantation in children. This CDR3 has 15 amino acids. Germline assignment: CDR1 DFQATT and CDR2 SNEGSKA (reference sequence). Trimming shortened V by 5 bases and J by 0 bases, and 17 bases separated the two germline ends. Regarding the study as a whole: Expanded clones from the graft, numbering several hundred, reportedly supplied alpha-beta T cells about two months after transplant. For some patients, TCRbeta diversity was high at day 60 because of recipient T cells and thymic progenitors that survived. At one year after transplant, newly produced T cells mostly accounted for T-cell counts and diversity.

Points on this clonotype: No antigen is known for it.

Unique molecular identifiers were incorporated during preparation of the TCRbeta library. TCRdb itself ran the PCR reads through MiXCR, one entry per CDR3 protein. The sample has 200,000 to 250,000 distinct CDR3 sequences, 24% seen once. This TCR was recovered from a female patient aged 2 to 10 who had a stem cell transplant for congenital amegakaryocytic thrombocytopenia, so the T cells may come from the graft donor. V and J are TRBV20-1 and TRBJ2-7; D remains ambiguous. This material consisted of PBMCs, mostly from graft donor cells, taken 360 days after TCRalphabeta/CD19-depleted stem cell transplant. The DNA for the CDR3 is TGCAGTGCTCCCTCGACCCAGCCGGGCTCCTACGAGCAGTACTTC. Protein: CSAPSTQPGSYEQYF.